A single TCR beta chain is shown here with its context. Runs used v3.0 of the immunoSEQ assay and were done at survey level. Profiling relied on immunoSEQ multiplex PCR, and the TCRdb table lists in-frame clones only, not all of them. The sample holds 17,000 or so clones, 81% seen once. This entry comes from a study of long-term antiretroviral therapy in people with HIV. The V gene's germline CDR1 is SGHNT and CDR2 YENEEA. The CDR3 spans 14 residues. Trimming removed 1 base at V and 5 bases at J, with 8 bases between. The sequence derives from a man in his late teens or twenties with HIV. This sample comprised unsorted PBMCs, obtained 0.3 years after starting antiretroviral therapy. The chain links TRBV11-3 to TRBJ2-2; no definite D call. The CDR3 reads CASSLGKTTGELFF. The DNA for the CDR3 is TGTGCCAGCAGCTTAGGGAAGACAACCGGGGAGCTGTTTTTT.